The 17 T cell receptor beta chains below were found in one sample sequenced in a study of blood T cells in healthy people across ages. PCR was performed a second time for roughly 7 to 12 cycles using a sample-barcoded 5' primer and a J-beta primer mix. TCRdb passed the 5' RACE reads through MiXCR, listing each CDR3 protein once. The sample has some 930,000 distinct CDR3 sequences; 25% to 30% are singletons. This sample also belongs to another study, concerning T cells of mothers and their children.

The sequenced sample consisted of blood. These receptors were collected from a woman in her thirties or forties in good health.

V usage is TRBV20-1 and J usage is TRBJ1-6; the match to TRBD1 covers 8 bases. This CDR3 spans 18 amino acids. Trimming took 5 bases from V and 3 from J; bases not matched to a gene: 15. CDR1 and CDR2 (germline): DFQATT, SNEGSKA (reference sequence). This CDR3 reads CSAETGQARTIYNSPLHF. The DNA for the CDR3 is TGCAGTGCTGAGACGGGACAGGCTAGGACCATCTATAATTCACCCCTCCACTTT.

This clonotype appeared many times. This sequence joins TRBV5-1 and TRBJ1-5; no firm D call. The CDR3 runs to 15 residues. The V and J ends lost 6 bases and 0 bases respectively, with 13 bases between them. Germline-derived CDR1 and CDR2 are SGHRS and YFSETQ. The DNA of the CDR3 is TGCGCCAGCAAACTTGGTTGGGGTAGCAATCAGCCCCAGCATTTT. It yields the protein CASKLGWGSNQPQHF.

This clonotype was seen a few times. The V gene is TRBV20-1, the J gene TRBJ2-7, with 7 bases fitting TRBD1. J was trimmed by 4 bases and V by 2 bases; bases with no gene match: 14. The CDR3 spans 16 residues. In germline, CDR1 is DFQATT, CDR2 SNEGSKA (reference sequence). The CDR3 protein is CSARSPSGQAHYEQYF. CDR3 sequence (DNA): TGCAGTGCTAGATCCCCCTCCGGACAGGCACATTACGAGCAGTACTTC.

The chain joins TRBV20-1 to TRBJ2-1; D may be TRBD2 (5 bases). This CDR3 region has 15 residues. Trimming took 5 bases from V and 3 from J, leaving 17 bases between them. Germline-derived CDR1 and CDR2 are DFQATT and SNEGSKA (reference sequence). CDR3 in DNA: TGCAGTGCTCAGGACTTACTAAGGTTCTACAATGAGCAGTTCTTC. Translating gives CSAQDLLRFYNEQFF.

This clonotype was recorded once. The V and J genes are TRBV10-3 and TRBJ2-3; D remains ambiguous. CDR3 length: 11 residues. Trimming cost V 4 bases and J 6 bases, with 5 bases left between them. Germline CDR1 ENHRY, CDR2 SYGVKD. CDR3 sequence reads: CAISGSDTQYF. The CDR3, as DNA: TGTGCCATCAGTGGAAGCGATACGCAGTATTTT.

In its sample, this clonotype was seen a few times. V is TRBV20-1 and J is TRBJ1-1; D perhaps matches TRBD1 (5 bases). Per the germline V gene, CDR1 is DFQATT and CDR2 is SNEGSKA (reference sequence). The germline V and J ends were trimmed by 5 bases and 7 bases, with 20 bases remaining between them. The CDR3 is 14 residues long. The CDR3 is CSARTGHPDLEAFF. The CDR3 DNA is TGCAGTGCTCGGACTGGACACCCTGACCTTGAAGCTTTCTTT.

For this clonotype: A much larger clone sits a single nucleotide away, making a read error possible. J is TRBJ2-1 and V is TRBV12-3 or TRBV12-4, with 7 bases matching TRBD2. The V segment lost 8 bases and the J segment 8 bases; nucleotides outside the gene matches: 6. This CDR3 is built from 12 residues. In DNA, the CDR3 is TGTGCCAGCGGGGCGGGGGTGCATGAGCAGTTCTTC. This translates into CASGAGVHEQFF.

A remark on this clonotype: Germline is not matched at one junction end, which may reflect a read error. V gene TRBV5-1 combines with J gene TRBJ2-3; 9 bases map to TRBD2. The CDR3 is 14 amino acids. From germline, CDR1 is SGHRS and CDR2 YFSETQ. The CDR3 DNA is TGCGCCAGTAGCTGGGGACTAGCCCAAGATACGCAGTATTTT. Amino acid sequence: CASSWGLAQDTQYF. Together with reference TRBV5-1 and TRBJ2-3, the CDR3 gives the full variable domain: KAGVTQTPRYLIKTRGQQVTLSCSPISGHRSVSWYQQTPGQGLQFLFEYFSETQRNKGNFPGRFSGRQFSNSRSEMNVSTLELGDSALYLCASSWGLAQDTQYFGPGTRLTVL.

A few counts support this clonotype. The chain couples TRBV5-1 to TRBJ2-7; a possible D gene is TRBD1 (6 bases). The germline CDR1 and CDR2 sequences are SGHRS and YFSETQ. The CDR3 length is 12 residues. V dropped 5 bases and J dropped 7 bases, with 13 bases sitting between them. The CDR3 DNA is TGCGCCAGCAGTCGGGACAAGATGGAGCAGTACTTC. Translated: CASSRDKMEQYF.

This chain connects TRBV4-3 to TRBJ2-5; tentatively, D is TRBD1 (5 bases). The DNA end lines up better with TRBJ2-7; the J call may be wrong. CDR1 LGHNA and CDR2 YSLEER come from the germline V gene. The CDR3 consists of 15 residues. CDR3 region: CASSQAAAGNYEQYF. CDR3 sequence (DNA): TGCGCCAGCAGCCAGGCCGCGGCAGGGAACTACGAGCAGTACTTC.

This clonotype has only a few counts. The chain employs TRBV28 and TRBJ2-2; 8 positions match TRBD1. Germline CDR1 and CDR2: MDHEN and SYDVKM. V gave up 8 bases and J gave up 1 base; unmatched junction bases: 0. The CDR3 extends over 13 amino acids. CDR3 bases: TGTGCCAGCGACAGGGGGAACACCGGGGAGCTGTTTTTT. This sequence encodes CASDRGNTGELFF.

This clonotype came up once. The rearrangement joins TRBV6-1 to TRBJ2-7; D is unclear. Germline CDR1 is MNHNS and CDR2 is SASEGT. Trimming removed 2 bases at V and 3 bases at J, with 14 bases between. The CDR3 sequence is 15 residues long. CDR3 amino acids: CASSEMPTEDYEQYF. The DNA of the CDR3 is TGTGCCAGCAGTGAAATGCCTACCGAGGACTACGAGCAGTACTTC.

The rearrangement joins TRBV27 to TRBJ2-7, with 8 bases identical to TRBD2. With 5 bases clipped from V and 6 bases from J, the junction kept 12 bases outside the gene matches. Germline assignment: CDR1 MNHEY and CDR2 SMNVEV (reference sequence). The CDR3 covers 15 residues. In DNA, the CDR3 is TGTGCCAGCAGTCCCCGGGGTAGCGGGACTAGCGAGCAGTACTTC. Amino acid sequence: CASSPRGSGTSEQYF.

V is TRBV18 and J is TRBJ1-1; possible D gene TRBD1, 5 bases. Germline V lookup: CDR1 KGHSH, CDR2 LQKENI. Trimming shortened V by 2 bases and J by 6 bases, and 10 bases separated the two germline ends. The CDR3 extends over 13 amino acids. The CDR3 region has the DNA TGTGCCAGCTCACCAGGCAGGGACGCTGAAGCTTTCTTT. It encodes CASSPGRDAEAFF.

V gene TRBV2 combines with J gene TRBJ2-7; D is unclear. The CDR3 consists of 15 residues. Germline assignment: CDR1 SNHLY and CDR2 FYNNEI. V was shortened by 6 bases and J by 0 bases, with 15 bases between the two germline ends. The CDR3 DNA sequence: TGTGCCAGCAGAGGACGAGACCTTAGCTCCTACGAGCAGTACTTC. It specifies CASRGRDLSSYEQYF.

Notes on this clonotype: A much larger clonotype is one base distant, so this may be a read error. V usage is TRBV11-2 and J usage is TRBJ1-4, with a tentative D call TRBD1 (5 bases). Trimming left V 1 base short and J 10 bases short, with 16 bases between. The CDR3 spans 15 residues. Looked up from germline, CDR1 is SGHAT and CDR2 is FQNNGV. The CDR3 here is CASSLVSRAAGKLFF. CDR3 DNA sequence: TGTGCCAGCAGCTTAGTTTCCAGGGCCGCAGGAAAACTGTTTTTT.

This clonotype showed up just a few times. J is TRBJ2-5 and V is TRBV5-5; 7 positions match TRBD1. The CDR3 has 14 amino acids. CDR1 is SGHKS and CDR2 is YYEKEE in the germline V gene (reference sequence). The V segment lost 4 bases and the J segment 4 bases; nucleotides outside the gene matches: 7. Written as DNA, the CDR3 is TGTGCCAGCAGCCATCCGACAGGGAGAGAGACCCAGTACTTC. Its translation is CASSHPTGRETQYF.